The 9 T cell receptor beta chains below come from one sample, sequenced in a study of CD8 T cells in ankylosing spondylitis (TCRdb year 2017). Preparation of the library involved 5' RACE. The instrument was an Illumina HiSeq 2500. TCRdb redid the processing of the public reads, applying fastp at Q25 and MiXCR, and retained in-frame beta chains. CDR3 protein duplicates are merged, each entry listing the most common genes and DNA. This sample is represented by some 350,000 distinct CDR3 sequences; roughly 14% of them were singletons. Roughly 1.1% of the sample goes to the ten largest clones. The sequencing input was blood, either unsorted or a sorted T cell fraction (not recorded which). Every receptor here comes from a male donor with ankylosing spondylitis or in good health (not recorded which).

This clonotype has ten or more counts. The V gene is TRBV4-1, the J gene TRBJ2-6; no clear D. The CDR3 has 15 amino acids. Trimming stripped 0 bases from V and 2 bases from J, with 5 bases between. Germline-derived CDR1 and CDR2 are MGHRA and YSYEKL. CDR3 amino acids: CASSQEGTGANVLTF. The DNA for the CDR3 is TGCGCCAGCAGCCAAGAAGGAACTGGGGCCAACGTCCTGACTTTC.

This clonotype was seen only a few times. The chain combines TRBV5-1 with TRBJ2-5; 7 nucleotides agree with TRBD1. CDR1 is SGHRS, CDR2 YFSETQ, per germline. CDR3 length: 14 residues. Germline trimming cut 3 bases from V and 3 bases from J; bases unmatched to any gene: 5. The CDR3 DNA follows: TGCGCCAGCAGCTCCGGGACAGCTGAAGAGACCCAGTACTTC. Protein product: CASSSGTAEETQYF.

This rearrangement joins TRBV5-1 to TRBJ2-7; 9 bases are shared with TRBD1. V was pared by 4 bases and J by 3 bases, with 8 bases of the junction left unmatched. Germline V lookup: CDR1 SGHRS, CDR2 YFSETQ. CDR3 length: 15 amino acids. CDR3 nucleotide sequence: TGCGCCAGCAGCGGGCGCGGGACAGGGTTCTACGAGCAGTACTTC. Encoded protein: CASSGRGTGFYEQYF.

The chain uses TRBV12-3 or TRBV12-4 and TRBJ2-5; tentatively, D is TRBD1 or TRBD2 (5 bases each). V was clipped by 5 bases and J by 3 bases, with 16 bases between them. The CDR3 is 15 residues long. The CDR3 coding sequence is TGTGCCAGCAGTCGGACGGGGACGGGGAAAGAGACCCAGTACTTC. Translation gives CASSRTGTGKETQYF.

This clonotype was picked up a small number of times. The DNA for the CDR3 is TGTGCCAGCAGTCAACGACAGGGGGCGGGAGATACGCAGTATTTT. Amino acids: CASSQRQGAGDTQYF. The rearrangement joins TRBV12-3 or TRBV12-4 to TRBJ2-3, with 10 positions matching TRBD1. Trimming removed 5 bases from V and 5 bases from J; junction bases left unmatched: 7. This CDR3 spans 15 amino acids.

V is TRBV5-1 and J is TRBJ2-7; D might be TRBD1 (7 bases). The CDR3 spans 14 residues. Germline V gene data show CDR1 as SGHRS and CDR2 as YFSETQ. The V gene lost 4 bases and the J gene lost 5 bases, with 16 bases spanning the gap. The CDR3 loop is CASSRGTVSDEQYF. The CDR3 nucleotides read TGCGCCAGCAGCCGCGGGACAGTGTCAGACGAGCAGTACTTC.

The table lists this clonotype with many counts. This chain uses TRBV20-1 with TRBJ2-1, with 14 bases fitting TRBD2. Germline V gene data show CDR1 as DFQATT and CDR2 as SNEGSKA (reference sequence). V lost 3 bases, J lost 9 bases, and 10 bases stayed unmatched. The CDR3 sequence is 16 residues long. The CDR3 nucleotides read TGCAGTGCTAGCATGGGACTAGCGGGAGAATCTGGTGAGCAGTTCTTC. Its protein product is CSASMGLAGESGEQFF.

This clonotype turned up a few times. The V and J genes are TRBV12-3 or TRBV12-4 and TRBJ1-2; D possibly corresponds to TRBD1 (6 bases). Trimming pared 8 bases from V and 4 bases from J, leaving 20 bases between. This CDR3 contains 15 residues. CDR3 sequence reads: CASSEQGGISYGYTF. The CDR3 nucleotides read TGTGCCAGCTCCGAACAGGGAGGGATTAGCTATGGCTACACCTTC.

Only a few counts were recorded for this clonotype. This chain joins TRBV5-6 and TRBJ2-1; a weak D match, TRBD2 (5 bases). Germline V gene data show CDR1 as SGHDT and CDR2 as YYEEEE. This CDR3 is built from 14 residues. The V end was cut by 4 bases, the J end by 9 bases, with 17 bases between. The chain's CDR3 is CASSIRLLGGEQFF. CDR3 sequence (DNA): TGTGCCAGCAGCATCCGACTCCTAGGAGGTGAGCAGTTCTTC.